This T cell receptor (beta chain) was sequenced during a study of blood T cell repertoires in COVID-19. V lost 6 bases to trimming and J lost 8 bases, with 13 bases between them. Germline V gene sequence: CDR1 DFQATT, CDR2 SNEGSKA (reference sequence). The CDR3 loop spans 11 amino acids. As processed by the authors: Amplified reference gene primers provided the basis for estimating nucleated cell counts. Clones were sequenced by immunoSEQ multiplex PCR, and TCRdb holds only the in-frame ones, with some missing. The V and J calls and the clone size are those of that table, but D and trimming were determined from the DNA. The table lists around 65,000 clones, 80% to 90% of them singletons.

The source of this sequence is an elderly man with acute or convalescent COVID-19. The sequenced material came from peripheral blood. The J gene is TRBJ1-2, the V gene TRBV20-1; D gene uncertain. The CDR3 coding sequence is TGCAGTGCCTACGGAGGTGAGGGCTACACCTTC. Its translation: CSAYGGEGYTF.